Sequencing of this T cell receptor (beta chain) was carried out in a study of blood T cell repertoires in COVID-19. Looking at the study overall: Acute-phase and convalescent COVID-19 samples originated in the United States, Italy and Spain. T cells, B-cell-depleted T cells, or PBMCs provided the cDNA or gDNA that served as material.

In the study's own analysis: How many nucleated cells were present was estimated from reference gene primer amplification. Profiled with immunoSEQ multiplex PCR; TCRdb holds only in-frame clones, not every one. The V and J calls and clone size were taken over from that table, and D and trimming were inferred from the DNA. The repertoire holds over 75,000 clones, with approximately 89% as singletons. This receptor was identified in a woman of 80 years or more with active COVID-19. Sequences were obtained from peripheral blood.

The CDR3, as DNA: TGTGCCAGCAGCTTAATGTCTAGGACGAACACCGGGGAGCTGTTTTTT. Translating gives CASSLMSRTNTGELFF. This chain links TRBV7-3 with TRBJ2-2; no firm D call. The CDR3 length is 16 residues. Germline CDR1 is SGHTA and CDR2 is FQGTGA. Trimming took off 1 base at V and 0 bases at J, with 9 bases between the two ends.